The 5 T cell receptor beta chains below were found in one sample sequenced in a study of blood T cell repertoires in COVID-19. The data were produced by immunoSEQ multiplex PCR, yet TCRdb's version contains in-frame clones alone and is incomplete. The table records fewer than 65,000 clones, 90% to 95% of them present only once. The sequencing input was peripheral blood. The receptors were sampled from a man aged 50-59 years with acute or convalescent COVID-19.

The chain couples TRBV9 to TRBJ2-7, with TRBD1 matching 10 bases. Unmatched junction bases numbered 11, after V lost 1 base and J lost 7 bases. The CDR3 runs to 16 residues. Per the germline V gene, CDR1 is SGDLS and CDR2 is YYNGEE. The DNA of the CDR3 is TGTGCCAGCAGCGTACTAGGGACAGGGGCTTTGGGTGAGCAGTACTTC. It translates to CASSVLGTGALGEQYF.

The CDR3 sequence is CASSTSGNYNEQFF. The CDR3 nucleotides are TGTGCCAGCAGTACTAGCGGAAACTACAATGAGCAGTTCTTC. The chain couples TRBV2 to TRBJ2-1; 8 positions agree with TRBD2. With 5 bases clipped from V and 3 bases from J, the junction kept 3 bases outside the gene matches. From germline, CDR1 is SNHLY and CDR2 FYNNEI. This CDR3 is built from 14 residues.

CDR3 amino acids: CAWNKGGNSPLHF. In nucleotides, the CDR3 is TGTGCCTGGAACAAGGGGGGGAATTCACCCCTCCACTTT. The J gene is TRBJ1-6, the V gene TRBV30; a possible D gene is TRBD1 (6 bases). The CDR3 extends over 13 amino acids. CDR1 and CDR2 from the germline V gene are GTSNPN and SVGIG (reference sequence). Trimming removed 4 bases from V and 7 bases from J, with 11 bases in between.

The V and J genes are TRBV6-1 and TRBJ1-6, with TRBD1 as a possible D gene (5 bases). V lost 4 bases to trimming and J lost 8 bases, with 21 bases between them. Germline-derived CDR1 and CDR2 are MNHNS and SASEGT. The CDR3 is made up of 17 amino acids. The CDR3 is CASSANGGLGGYSPLHF. The DNA for the CDR3 is TGTGCCAGCAGTGCCAACGGGGGACTTGGGGGATATTCACCCCTCCACTTT.

The chain employs TRBV10-3 and TRBJ2-3; 9 bases fit TRBD2. V lost 10 bases and J lost 5; bases outside the gene matches: 7. Per the germline V gene, CDR1 is ENHRY and CDR2 is SYGVKD. The CDR3 has 13 residues. CDR3 sequence reads: CATKREVQDTQYF. The CDR3, as DNA: TGTGCCACGAAGCGGGAGGTTCAAGATACGCAGTATTTT.